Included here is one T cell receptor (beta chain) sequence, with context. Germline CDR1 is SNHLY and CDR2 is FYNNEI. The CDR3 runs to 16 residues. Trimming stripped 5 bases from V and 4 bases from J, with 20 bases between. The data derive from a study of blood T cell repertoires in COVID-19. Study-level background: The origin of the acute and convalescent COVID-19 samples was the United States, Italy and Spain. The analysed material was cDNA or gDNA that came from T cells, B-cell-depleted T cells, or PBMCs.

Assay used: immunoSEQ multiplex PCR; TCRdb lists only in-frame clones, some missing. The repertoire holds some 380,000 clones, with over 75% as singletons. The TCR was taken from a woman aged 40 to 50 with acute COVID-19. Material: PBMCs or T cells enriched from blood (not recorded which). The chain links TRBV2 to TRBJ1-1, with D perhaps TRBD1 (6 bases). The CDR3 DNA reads TGTGCCAGCAGTTACACAACAGGGATCCGTGTCACTGAAGCTTTCTTT. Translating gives CASSYTTGIRVTEAFF.